The entry below gives a single T cell receptor (beta chain) sequence along with its context. This specimen comes from a study of blood T cell repertoires in COVID-19. Original processing notes: How many nucleated cells were present was estimated from reference gene primer amplification. Here immunoSEQ multiplex PCR was the method, and the copy in TCRdb shows in-frame clones only, minus some. That table is the source of V, J and clone size, and D and trimming were worked out from the DNA. The data show roughly 300,000 clones, with about 87% seen just once and about 1.6% held by the top ten. CDR3 length: 13 residues. Germline V lookup: CDR1 LNHDA, CDR2 SQIVND (reference sequence). With V trimmed by 10 bases and J by 3 bases, 6 bases remained unmatched.

The rearrangement uses TRBV19 and TRBJ1-5, with 7 bases lining up with TRBD1. What was sequenced was peripheral blood. The clonotype was recovered from a woman aged 40 to 50 who had recovered from COVID-19. Written as DNA, the CDR3 is TGTGCCACCACACAGGGGATCAATCAGCCCCAGCATTTT. Protein sequence: CATTQGINQPQHF.